This T cell receptor beta chain was profiled in a study of shared clonotypes between healthy human individuals. Study-level background: Sampling drew on donors who were a couple of women and a few men aged 18 to 49. Study-wide results and caveats: With few donors, the genetic and exposure-history diversity represented was limited. Non-shared clonotypes were found to have lower generation probabilities than the clonotypes that were shared by all four of the sorted-subset donors.

As for this clone: Its antigen is still unknown.

This CDR3 region has 14 residues. Trimming removed 5 bases at V and 4 bases at J, with 11 bases between. The germline CDR1 and CDR2 sequences are SGHTA and FQGNSA. Assay: immunoSEQ multiplex PCR; the TCRdb copy retains only in-frame clones and omits some. The table includes roughly 2 million clones, 90% to 97% detected once. The donor population consisted of healthy HIV-negative adults with no recent acute infections or vaccinations. The rearrangement links TRBV7-2 to TRBJ1-4; possible D gene TRBD1, 6 bases. This TCR was sampled from a man younger than 30 in good health. Sequenced sample: naive CD4+ T cells sorted from blood. The subset: CD45RA+ positively selected. CDR3 in amino acids: CASSGGQLNEKLFF. The CDR3 DNA sequence: TGTGCCAGCAGCGGAGGACAGCTTAATGAAAAACTGTTTTTT.